These 32 T cell receptor beta chains were sequenced from one sample in a study of cytomegalovirus exposure and HLA in healthy donors. Some clones are missing from TCRdb's copy, which holds only in-frame ones; the method was immunoSEQ multiplex PCR. Here the sample spans approximately 100,000 clones, approximately 94% being singletons. The sample comprised PBMCs. Receptor source: a woman under 40 in good health and CMV-seropositive.

This clone appeared a single time. The V and J genes are TRBV18 and TRBJ2-1; 14 bases align to TRBD2. CDR3 length: 17 amino acids. V lost 2 bases and J lost 7; bases outside the gene matches: 7. Germline assignment: CDR1 KGHSH and CDR2 LQKENI. DNA of the CDR3: TGTGCCAGCTCACCAGCACGTCGGACTAGCGGGAGGAATGAGCAGTTCTTC. The encoded protein is CASSPARRTSGRNEQFF.

J is TRBJ2-7 and V is TRBV6-1, with 10 positions matching TRBD2. V lost 2 bases, J lost 2 bases, and 3 bases stayed unmatched. CDR3 length equals 15 residues. Per germline, CDR1 MNHNS and CDR2 SASEGT. The CDR3 DNA follows: TGTGCCAGCAGTGAAATAGGACTAGCGGCCTACGAGCAGTACTTC. This sequence encodes CASSEIGLAAYEQYF.

The chain combines TRBV10-3 with TRBJ2-1, with TRBD2 matching over 8 bases. This CDR3 is 12 amino acids long. Looked up from germline, CDR1 is ENHRY and CDR2 is SYGVKD. J gave up 8 bases and V 6 bases, and 3 bases lay outside the gene matches. The CDR3 nucleotides read TGTGCCATCAGGGGGACTAGTGATGAGCAGTTCTTC. Its protein product is CAIRGTSDEQFF.

The rearrangement links TRBV27 to TRBJ2-6; maybe TRBD2 (6 bases). There are 15 residues in the CDR3. The V end lost 2 bases, the J end lost 13 bases, and 18 bases lay between the germline ends. Looked up from germline, CDR1 is MNHEY and CDR2 is SMNVEV (reference sequence). The CDR3 DNA reads TGTGCCAGCAGTTTAGGGGGGTTCCTCGAGGAGGTCCTGACTTTC. Its translation is CASSLGGFLEEVLTF.

This chain joins TRBV7-2 and TRBJ2-7, with 10 positions matching TRBD1. CDR1 is SGHTA and CDR2 is FQGNSA in the germline V gene. The CDR3 extends over 17 amino acids. With V trimmed by 2 bases and J by 3 bases, 10 bases remained unmatched. DNA for the CDR3: TGTGCCAGCAGCTTAACCGCCACCCGGACAGGGGGCTACGAGCAGTACTTC. Translation: CASSLTATRTGGYEQYF.

The chain uses TRBV7-2 and TRBJ2-5; 15 bases align to TRBD2. Germline CDR1 SGHTA, CDR2 FQGNSA. This CDR3 has 18 residues. Trimming removed 4 bases from V and 6 bases from J; junction bases left unmatched: 12. DNA of the CDR3: TGTGCCAGCAGCTCAAACCAACTGGGACTAGCGGGAGGTCAGACCCAGTACTTC. Encoded protein: CASSSNQLGLAGGQTQYF.

V gene TRBV2 combines with J gene TRBJ2-1, with TRBD1 matching 8 bases. The length of the CDR3 is 15 residues. Looked up from germline, CDR1 is SNHLY and CDR2 is FYNNEI. J gave up 2 bases and V 5 bases, and 5 bases lay outside the gene matches. CDR3 loop: CASSPRTGTYNEQFF. In DNA form, the CDR3 reads TGTGCCAGCAGTCCCAGGACAGGGACCTACAATGAGCAGTTCTTC.

The V and J genes are TRBV28 and TRBJ2-2; no firm D call. Germline V gene lookup returns CDR1 MDHEN and CDR2 SYDVKM. With 3 bases removed from V and 5 bases from J, the gap between germline ends came to 4 bases. This CDR3 is built from 12 residues. DNA of the CDR3: TGTGCCAGCAGTTTCGGTACCGGGGAGCTGTTTTTT. Its translation is CASSFGTGELFF.

The J gene is TRBJ2-7, the V gene TRBV6-6; 12 positions match TRBD2. V shed 7 bases, J shed 4 bases, and the junction held 5 bases outside the gene matches. Germline V lookup: CDR1 MNHNY, CDR2 SVGAGI (reference sequence). The CDR3 is 14 residues long. CDR3 protein: CASNRLAGAYEQYF. The DNA of the CDR3 is TGTGCCAGCAATAGACTAGCGGGGGCGTACGAGCAGTACTTC.

The genes are TRBV4-3 and TRBJ2-3; 8 positions match TRBD2. The CDR3 has 14 amino acids. V lost 4 bases and J lost 8; bases outside the gene matches: 8. Per the germline V gene, CDR1 is LGHNA and CDR2 is YSLEER. CDR3 DNA: TGCGCCAGCAGCCTATCCGGGACTAGGAGTACGCAGTATTTT. It is translated as CASSLSGTRSTQYF.

This clone occurred once. The V gene is TRBV25-1, the J gene TRBJ2-2, with D perhaps matching TRBD1 (6 bases). Germline V gene lookup returns CDR1 MGHDK and CDR2 SYGVNS. The CDR3 length is 16 residues. V lost 1 base to trimming and J lost 4 bases, with 13 bases between them. CDR3 sequence: CASSELGGTGTGELFF. Here the CDR3 DNA reads TGTGCCAGCAGTGAATTAGGGGGTACGGGCACCGGGGAGCTGTTTTTT.

The chain couples TRBV25-1 to TRBJ1-5; 8 bases agree with TRBD1. From germline, CDR1 is MGHDK and CDR2 SYGVNS. This CDR3 has 14 residues. V was pared by 3 bases and J by 7 bases, with 5 bases of the junction left unmatched. CDR3 bases: TGTGCCAGCAGTGACTCAGGGGGCGGCCAGCCCCAGCATTTT. Amino acids: CASSDSGGGQPQHF.

The chain is built from TRBV19 and TRBJ1-1; possible D gene TRBD1, 5 bases. V lost 4 bases to trimming and J lost 0 bases, with 12 bases between them. The V gene's germline CDR1 is LNHDA and CDR2 SQIVND (reference sequence). The CDR3 loop spans 15 amino acids. The CDR3: CASSTNAGLNTEAFF. DNA for the CDR3: TGTGCCAGTAGTACCAACGCGGGGCTGAACACTGAAGCTTTCTTT. Full variable domain (outside the CDR3, taken from reference TRBV19 and TRBJ1-1): DGGITQSPKYLFRKEGQNVTLSCEQNLNHDAMYWYRQDPGQGLRLIYYSQIVNDFQKGDIAEGYSVSREKKESFPLTVTSAQKNPTAFYLCASSTNAGLNTEAFFGQGTRLTVV.

The chain links TRBV28 to TRBJ2-6; weak D call: TRBD2 (5 bases). The V and J ends lost 7 bases and 3 bases respectively, with 16 bases between them. Germline V gene lookup returns CDR1 MDHEN and CDR2 SYDVKM. The CDR3 contains 16 residues. The CDR3 DNA sequence: TGTGCCAGCATTCGGGGTAGCGTGTTTGGGGCCAACGTCCTGACTTTC. Translated, it gives CASIRGSVFGANVLTF.

The J gene is TRBJ2-3, the V gene TRBV5-1; 7 nucleotides agree with TRBD2. The V and J ends lost 4 bases and 5 bases, in that order; junction bases with no gene match: 7. The V gene's germline CDR1 is SGHRS and CDR2 YFSETQ. The CDR3 runs to 14 residues. CDR3 residues: CASSQSGIQDTQYF. The CDR3 DNA follows: TGCGCCAGCAGCCAGAGCGGGATCCAAGATACGCAGTATTTT.

The chain employs TRBV5-1 and TRBJ2-1; 10 bases line up with TRBD2. This CDR3 is 21 amino acids long. CDR1 and CDR2 from the germline V gene are SGHRS and YFSETQ. The junction had 24 bases not matched to a gene; V was cut back by 6 bases and J by 3 bases. CDR3 residues: CASNSPSWAAASGSNYNEQFF. Written as DNA, the CDR3 is TGCGCCAGCAACTCGCCCTCGTGGGCGGCGGCTAGCGGGAGTAACTACAATGAGCAGTTCTTC.

This chain joins TRBV6-6 and TRBJ1-4, with D uncertain. CDR3 size: 12 residues. V was shortened by 8 bases and J by 7 bases, with 11 bases between the two germline ends. CDR1 is MNHNY, CDR2 SVGAGI, per germline (reference sequence). CDR3 coding DNA: TGTGCCAGCGGGAGGTTAGGTGAAAAACTGTTTTTT. Amino acids: CASGRLGEKLFF.

For the CDR3, the DNA is TGTGCCAGCAGCTTGTCAGGGAATCAGCCCCAGCATTTT. Its protein product is CASSLSGNQPQHF. The V and J genes are TRBV7-2 and TRBJ1-5; D might be TRBD1 (5 bases). Trimming shortened V by 3 bases and J by 4 bases, and 7 bases separated the two germline ends. CDR3 length equals 13 residues. The germline V gene encodes CDR1 SGHTA and CDR2 FQGNSA.

The chain uses TRBV5-1 and TRBJ2-1; 11 positions match TRBD2. This CDR3 is 14 amino acids long. Trimming removed 2 bases from V and 10 bases from J; junction bases left unmatched: 5. From germline, CDR1 is SGHRS and CDR2 YFSETQ. DNA for the CDR3: TGCGCCAGCAGCTTTGCTAGCGGGAGGACAGAGCAGTTCTTC. Its translation: CASSFASGRTEQFF.

This chain connects TRBV6-1 to TRBJ1-1, with 10 bases matching TRBD1. CDR1 is MNHNS and CDR2 is SASEGT in the germline V gene. The CDR3 spans 14 residues. The trim removed 6 bases at V and 3 bases at J, leaving 4 bases unmatched. As DNA, the CDR3 is TGTGCCAGCAGGGGACAGGGGACCCACACTGAAGCTTTCTTT. This translates into CASRGQGTHTEAFF.

This clone was observed a single time. The gene calls are TRBV6-6 and TRBJ1-2; 7 bases line up with TRBD1. With V trimmed by 10 bases and J by 6 bases, 11 bases remained unmatched. CDR1 MNHNY and CDR2 SVGAGI come from the germline V gene (reference sequence). This CDR3 spans 13 amino acids. The CDR3 nucleotides are TGTGCCACCAGACAGGGAACCCCCGATGGCTACACCTTC. Its translation is CATRQGTPDGYTF.

The V call is TRBV27, the J call TRBJ1-2, with TRBD1 matching over 10 bases. CDR3 size: 13 residues. From germline, CDR1 is MNHEY and CDR2 SMNVEV (reference sequence). V lost 5 bases and J lost 6; bases outside the gene matches: 3. The CDR3 region is CASSGTGVHGYTF. DNA of the CDR3: TGTGCCAGCAGTGGGACAGGGGTACATGGCTACACCTTC.

V gene TRBV7-3 combines with J gene TRBJ2-7; TRBD1 aligns across 9 bases. This CDR3 contains 13 residues. Germline CDR1 SGHTA, CDR2 FQGTGA. The junction had 1 base not matched to a gene; V was cut back by 5 bases and J by 2 bases. The CDR3 here is CASSRTGAYEQYF. The CDR3 DNA reads TGTGCCAGCAGCAGGACAGGGGCCTACGAGCAGTACTTC.

This clone is labeled as medium-sized. V is TRBV9 and J is TRBJ1-2; D perhaps matches TRBD1 (5 bases). The CDR3 loop spans 11 amino acids. Trimming shortened V by 4 bases and J by 7 bases, and 8 bases separated the two germline ends. CDR1 and CDR2 from the germline V gene are SGDLS and YYNGEE. CDR3 nucleotide sequence: TGTGCCAGCAGCTCGGGGGGTGGCTACACCTTC. Residues: CASSSGGGYTF.

This clone was recorded only once. This chain uses TRBV6-5 with TRBJ1-1; D unresolved. V lost 3 bases to trimming and J lost 7 bases, with 9 bases between them. This CDR3 comprises 12 residues. Germline V lookup: CDR1 MNHEY, CDR2 SVGAGI. CDR3 protein: CASSYLTGEAFF. The CDR3, as DNA: TGTGCCAGCAGTTATCTGACGGGTGAAGCTTTCTTT.

The J gene is TRBJ1-1, the V gene TRBV9; D unclear. Germline V gene data show CDR1 as SGDLS and CDR2 as YYNGEE. This CDR3 region has 15 residues. Trimming removed 2 bases from V and 5 bases from J, with 16 bases in between. The DNA for the CDR3 is TGTGCCAGCAGCGTGGCCCCATCCGCAGGAACTGAAGCTTTCTTT. It specifies CASSVAPSAGTEAFF.

This chain joins TRBV5-4 and TRBJ1-1; D perhaps matches TRBD1 (6 bases). Trimming stripped 3 bases from V and 1 base from J, with 13 bases between. The CDR3 contains 15 residues. The germline V gene has CDR1 SGHNT and CDR2 YYREEE (reference sequence). The CDR3 loop reads CASSWRTAGNTEAFF. CDR3 sequence (DNA): TGTGCCAGCAGCTGGAGGACAGCCGGGAACACTGAAGCTTTCTTT.

The rearrangement uses TRBV7-5 and TRBJ1-2; TRBD1, the table's D call, lacks a check against the DNA. TRBV7-5 is marked as a pseudogene. This CDR3 is built from 12 residues. In DNA form, the CDR3 reads TGTGCCAGAACCCAGAACAGGGGGAACTACACCTTC. This encodes CARTQNRGNYTF.

V is TRBV7-6 and J is TRBJ1-1; weak D call: TRBD1 (5 bases). The V gene lost 1 base and the J gene lost 6 bases, with 27 bases spanning the gap. Germline-derived CDR1 and CDR2 are SGHVS and FNYEAQ. This CDR3 spans 19 amino acids. The CDR3 reads CASSLVAPGLSSPNAEAFF. CDR3 nucleotide sequence: TGTGCCAGCAGCTTAGTAGCACCGGGACTATCAAGTCCCAATGCTGAAGCTTTCTTT.

The V gene is TRBV5-1, the J gene TRBJ2-1; D remains ambiguous. Germline V lookup: CDR1 SGHRS, CDR2 YFSETQ. Trimming pared 1 base from V and 8 bases from J, leaving 10 bases between. There are 13 residues in the CDR3. The CDR3 sequence: CASSLPSSHEQFF. The DNA for the CDR3 is TGCGCCAGCAGCTTGCCTAGTTCCCATGAGCAGTTCTTC. The variable domain in full, with the rest retrieved from reference TRBV5-1 and TRBJ2-1, is KAGVTQTPRYLIKTRGQQVTLSCSPISGHRSVSWYQQTPGQGLQFLFEYFSETQRNKGNFPGRFSGRQFSNSRSEMNVSTLELGDSALYLCASSLPSSHEQFFGPGTRLTVL.

J is TRBJ2-7 and V is TRBV27; 13 bases map to TRBD2. Looked up from germline, CDR1 is MNHEY and CDR2 is SMNVEV (reference sequence). CDR3 length equals 16 residues. With 6 bases clipped from V and 5 bases from J, the junction kept 10 bases outside the gene matches. The CDR3 DNA follows: TGTGCCAGCAGCCGGACTAGCGGGAGTAGTCGCCACGAGCAGTACTTC. Translated, it gives CASSRTSGSSRHEQYF.

The sample holds one count of this clone. V is TRBV5-1 and J is TRBJ2-3; D may be TRBD1 (5 bases). The CDR3 totals 13 residues. Germline assignment: CDR1 SGHRS and CDR2 YFSETQ. V was trimmed by 0 bases and J by 3 bases, leaving 5 bases between them. The CDR3 spells CASSLGTTDTQYF. DNA of the CDR3: TGCGCCAGCAGCTTGGGGACAACAGATACGCAGTATTTT.